The rows below give T cell receptor beta chains drawn from one sample of a study of shared clonotypes between healthy human individuals. Only in-frame clones appear in the TCRdb table, and some are missing; sequencing was by immunoSEQ multiplex PCR. The sample lists roughly 380,000 clones; about 96% were seen once. The sequenced sample was memory CD8+ T cells sorted from blood. These receptors were obtained from a man aged 25-40 years in good health. Each CDR3 is given with its conserved first and last residue. Fields, in order: J gene, D gene, clone size, CDR3 length, V gene, CDR3 DNA, CDR3 protein. A D gene is named only where the DNA matches it firmly. Size is omitted from some rows. Given values are once, few, many or a class for expanded clones.

j_gene: TRBJ2-5
d_gene: TRBD2
abundance: -
len: 15
v_gene: TRBV5-1
CDR3nt: TGCGCCAGCAGCCCGGGACTAGCGCCGCGAGAGACCCAGTACTTC
CDR3aa: CASSPGLAPRETQYF

j_gene: TRBJ2-6
d_gene: TRBD1
abundance: -
len: 20
v_gene: TRBV18
CDR3nt: TGTGCCAGCTCACCGTCTCCTTCGGGACAGGGCGTTTCTGGGGCCAACGTCCTGACTTTC
CDR3aa: CASSPSPSGQGVSGANVLTF

j_gene: TRBJ2-7
d_gene: -
abundance: -
len: 13
v_gene: TRBV7-9
CDR3nt: TGTGCCAGCAGCTCACCGATTCCCTACGAGCAGTACTTC
CDR3aa: CASSSPIPYEQYF

j_gene: TRBJ1-4
d_gene: -
abundance: -
len: 16
v_gene: TRBV5-1
CDR3nt: TGCGCCAGCAGCCCACGGACGGAAACAACTAATGAAAAACTGTTTTTT
CDR3aa: CASSPRTETTNEKLFF

j_gene: TRBJ2-7
d_gene: TRBD2
abundance: -
len: 17
v_gene: TRBV30
CDR3nt: TGTGCCTGGAGTGTATCGTCTAGCGGGTTTATTACCTACGAGCAGTACTTC
CDR3aa: CAWSVSSSGFITYEQYF

j_gene: TRBJ1-5
d_gene: -
abundance: -
len: 15
v_gene: TRBV28
CDR3nt: TGTGCCTCACAAACGCATGGGGCCGGGCGTCAGCCCCAGCATTTT
CDR3aa: CASQTHGAGRQPQHF

j_gene: TRBJ1-5
d_gene: -
abundance: -
len: 18
v_gene: TRBV19
CDR3nt: TGTGCCAGTAGTATAGTGGGACAAATCCTATATAGCAATCAGCCCCAGCATTTT
CDR3aa: CASSIVGQILYSNQPQHF

j_gene: TRBJ2-7
d_gene: TRBD2
abundance: once
len: 15
v_gene: TRBV11-2
CDR3nt: TGTGCCAGCAGCATTGGGACTAGCGGGCCTTACGAGCAGTACTTC
CDR3aa: CASSIGTSGPYEQYF

j_gene: TRBJ2-2
d_gene: -
abundance: -
len: 13
v_gene: TRBV28
CDR3nt: TGTGCCAGCAGTGACAGACAGCGCGGGGAGCTGTTTTTT
CDR3aa: CASSDRQRGELFF

j_gene: TRBJ2-3
d_gene: -
abundance: -
len: 15
v_gene: TRBV2
CDR3nt: TGTGCCAGCAGTGAAAAGACCCCGGGGACAGATACGCAGTATTTT
CDR3aa: CASSEKTPGTDTQYF

j_gene: TRBJ2-2
d_gene: -
abundance: -
len: 13
v_gene: TRBV14
CDR3nt: TGTGCCAGCAGCCAAGACCGAACCGGGGAGCTGTTTTTT
CDR3aa: CASSQDRTGELFF

j_gene: TRBJ1-5
d_gene: -
abundance: -
len: 16
v_gene: TRBV28
CDR3nt: TGTGCCAGCAGTCCCATGGGAGAGGGGGACAATCAGCCCCAGCATTTT
CDR3aa: CASSPMGEGDNQPQHF

j_gene: TRBJ1-1
d_gene: -
abundance: -
len: 13
v_gene: TRBV5-6
CDR3nt: TGTGCCAGCAGCGGTCTTCTCCACACTGAAGCTTTCTTT
CDR3aa: CASSGLLHTEAFF

j_gene: TRBJ2-7
d_gene: -
abundance: -
len: 15
v_gene: TRBV5-1
CDR3nt: TGCGCCAGCAGGCAATTTGGCGGATTCCCCTACGAGCAGTACTTC
CDR3aa: CASRQFGGFPYEQYF

j_gene: TRBJ2-3
d_gene: TRBD1
abundance: once
len: 18
v_gene: TRBV7-2
CDR3nt: TGTGCCAGCAGCCAAGGACAGGGCATGGGACTCCGCACAGATACGCAGTATTTT
CDR3aa: CASSQGQGMGLRTDTQYF

j_gene: TRBJ1-4
d_gene: -
abundance: -
len: 15
v_gene: TRBV28
CDR3nt: TGTGCCAGCAGTTCTCGGACAGCAACTAATGAAAAACTGTTTTTT
CDR3aa: CASSSRTATNEKLFF

j_gene: TRBJ1-3
d_gene: TRBD1
abundance: -
len: 15
v_gene: TRBV28
CDR3nt: TGTGCCAGCAGTAGATTACAGGGGACTGGAAACACCATATATTTT
CDR3aa: CASSRLQGTGNTIYF

j_gene: TRBJ1-5
d_gene: TRBD1
abundance: -
len: 15
v_gene: TRBV7-6
CDR3nt: TGTGCCAGCAGCTTAGGGACAGGGAGCAATCAGCCCCAGCATTTT
CDR3aa: CASSLGTGSNQPQHF

j_gene: TRBJ2-7
d_gene: -
abundance: once
len: 14
v_gene: TRBV30
CDR3nt: TGTGCCTGGAGTGACGGGAGCCTCTCCTACGAGCAGTACTTC
CDR3aa: CAWSDGSLSYEQYF

j_gene: TRBJ2-6
d_gene: TRBD1
abundance: -
len: 18
v_gene: TRBV7-3
CDR3nt: TGTGCCAGCAGCTTATCGCGACAGGGGACCTCTGGGGCCAACGTCCTGACTTTC
CDR3aa: CASSLSRQGTSGANVLTF

j_gene: TRBJ2-7
d_gene: -
abundance: -
len: 14
v_gene: TRBV27
CDR3nt: TGTGCCAGCAGTTTAGCCGACGGGCCTACGAGGCAGTACTTC
CDR3aa: CASSLADGPTRQYF

j_gene: TRBJ1-1
d_gene: TRBD1
abundance: -
len: 13
v_gene: TRBV5-1
CDR3nt: TGCGCCAGCAGCTTGACAGGGGACACTGAAGCTTTCTTT
CDR3aa: CASSLTGDTEAFF

j_gene: TRBJ2-1
d_gene: TRBD2
abundance: once
len: 15
v_gene: TRBV6-5
CDR3nt: TGTGCCAGCAGTCAACTAGCGGGAGGCAGGGGTGAGCAGTTCTTC
CDR3aa: CASSQLAGGRGEQFF

j_gene: TRBJ1-3
d_gene: -
abundance: -
len: 17
v_gene: TRBV27
CDR3nt: TGTGCCAGCAGTTTAAATGGAGGACCCTGGGGAGGAAACACCATATATTTT
CDR3aa: CASSLNGGPWGGNTIYF

j_gene: TRBJ2-3
d_gene: -
abundance: -
len: 14
v_gene: TRBV5-4
CDR3nt: TGTGCCAGCAGCTTGTATAGGAGTTCAGATACGCAGTATTTT
CDR3aa: CASSLYRSSDTQYF

j_gene: TRBJ2-1
d_gene: TRBD2
abundance: -
len: 14
v_gene: TRBV10-1
CDR3nt: TGCGCCAGCAGTCCCGGGACTATATACAATGAGCAGTTCTTC
CDR3aa: CASSPGTIYNEQFF

j_gene: TRBJ2-6
d_gene: -
abundance: -
len: 12
v_gene: TRBV19
CDR3nt: TGTGCCGCCCGGACTGGGGCCAACGTCCTGACTTTC
CDR3aa: CAARTGANVLTF

j_gene: TRBJ1-2
d_gene: -
abundance: -
len: 14
v_gene: TRBV18
CDR3nt: TGTGCCAGCTCACCGCGTCCAGAGAACTATGGCTACACCTTC
CDR3aa: CASSPRPENYGYTF

j_gene: TRBJ2-1
d_gene: -
abundance: once
len: 12
v_gene: TRBV19
CDR3nt: TGTGCCAGTTGGGCCAACAACAATGAGCAGTTCTTC
CDR3aa: CASWANNNEQFF

j_gene: TRBJ2-2
d_gene: TRBD2
abundance: -
len: 16
v_gene: TRBV23-1
CDR3nt: TGCGCCAGCAGTCAATCGCGCGGGAGGTCCACCGGGGAGCTGTTTTTT
CDR3aa: CASSQSRGRSTGELFF

j_gene: TRBJ2-5
d_gene: TRBD2
abundance: -
len: 17
v_gene: TRBV7-6
CDR3nt: TGTGCCAGCAGCCATACCGAAAGCGGGAGGGGTTCGGAGACCCAGTACTTC
CDR3aa: CASSHTESGRGSETQYF

j_gene: TRBJ2-1
d_gene: TRBD2
abundance: -
len: 14
v_gene: TRBV13
CDR3nt: TGTGCCAGCAGCTTGGCGGGAGTTGGTAATGAGCAGTTCTTC
CDR3aa: CASSLAGVGNEQFF

j_gene: TRBJ1-2
d_gene: -
abundance: -
len: 13
v_gene: TRBV11-2
CDR3nt: TGTGCCAGCAGCTTAAACGGAATCTATGGCTACACCTTC
CDR3aa: CASSLNGIYGYTF

j_gene: TRBJ1-2
d_gene: -
abundance: -
len: 14
v_gene: TRBV5-1
CDR3nt: TGCGCCAGCAGCTTGGTGGGACCGTCCTATGGCTACACCTTC
CDR3aa: CASSLVGPSYGYTF

j_gene: TRBJ2-4
d_gene: -
abundance: -
len: 15
v_gene: TRBV6-6
CDR3nt: TGTGCCAGCAGTTATGGAGAGGGAGCCAAAAACATTCAGTACTTC
CDR3aa: CASSYGEGAKNIQYF

j_gene: TRBJ2-3
d_gene: TRBD1
abundance: -
len: 14
v_gene: TRBV4-2
CDR3nt: TGTGCCAGCAGCCCCCGGACAGGGGATGGTACGCAGTATTTT
CDR3aa: CASSPRTGDGTQYF

j_gene: TRBJ2-3
d_gene: -
abundance: -
len: 14
v_gene: TRBV29-1
CDR3nt: TGCAGCGTTGACGGGTGGTCTAGCACAGATACGCAGTATTTT
CDR3aa: CSVDGWSSTDTQYF

j_gene: TRBJ2-7
d_gene: -
abundance: -
len: 14
v_gene: TRBV7-9
CDR3nt: TGTGCCAGCAGCTGTGAAGGGGGGCACTACGAGCAGTACTTC
CDR3aa: CASSCEGGHYEQYF

j_gene: TRBJ1-3
d_gene: -
abundance: -
len: 16
v_gene: TRBV6-6
CDR3nt: TGTGCCAGCAGTTACCCACAGGGATACTCTGGAAACACCATATATTTT
CDR3aa: CASSYPQGYSGNTIYF

j_gene: TRBJ2-7
d_gene: -
abundance: -
len: 11
v_gene: TRBV20-1
CDR3nt: TGCAGTGCTACTGTTCGGTACGAGCAGTACTTC
CDR3aa: CSATVRYEQYF

j_gene: TRBJ2-3
d_gene: TRBD2
abundance: -
len: 17
v_gene: TRBV28
CDR3nt: TGTGCCAGCAGTTTATCCCGAGGACTAGCGGGAGTAGATACGCAGTATTTT
CDR3aa: CASSLSRGLAGVDTQYF

j_gene: TRBJ1-6
d_gene: -
abundance: -
len: 13
v_gene: TRBV10-2
CDR3nt: TGCGCCAGCACGTCAGGTAGAAATTCACCCCTCCACTTT
CDR3aa: CASTSGRNSPLHF

j_gene: TRBJ1-3
d_gene: TRBD1
abundance: -
len: 17
v_gene: TRBV5-4
CDR3nt: TGTGCCAGCAGCCAAGGGGACAGTTTCTTCTCTGGAAACACCATATATTTT
CDR3aa: CASSQGDSFFSGNTIYF

j_gene: TRBJ1-5
d_gene: -
abundance: -
len: 16
v_gene: TRBV19
CDR3nt: TGTGCCAGTACCCCCTTGTCCAGGGGAGGCAATCAGCCCCAGCATTTT
CDR3aa: CASTPLSRGGNQPQHF

j_gene: TRBJ2-3
d_gene: TRBD2
abundance: once
len: 14
v_gene: TRBV6-1
CDR3nt: TGTGCCAGCAGTGTAGCGGGGGGCACAGATACGCAGTATTTT
CDR3aa: CASSVAGGTDTQYF

j_gene: TRBJ1-5
d_gene: -
abundance: -
len: 17
v_gene: TRBV21-1
CDR3nt: TGTGCCAGCAGCAAAGGCTGGGTTTGGTATAGCAATCAGCCCCAGCATTTT
CDR3aa: CASSKGWVWYSNQPQHF